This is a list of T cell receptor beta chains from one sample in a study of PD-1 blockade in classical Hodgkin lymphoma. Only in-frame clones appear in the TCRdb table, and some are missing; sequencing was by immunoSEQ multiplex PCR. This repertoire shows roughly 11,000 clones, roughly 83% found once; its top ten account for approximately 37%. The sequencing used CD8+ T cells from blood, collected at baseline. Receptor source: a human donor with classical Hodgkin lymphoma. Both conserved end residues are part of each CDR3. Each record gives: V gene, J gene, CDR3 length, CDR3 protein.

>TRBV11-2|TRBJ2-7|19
CASSLDKQTGGSPSYEQYF
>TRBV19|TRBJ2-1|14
CASSTSGSYNEQFF
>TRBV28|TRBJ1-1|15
CASSSEQGRGTEAFF
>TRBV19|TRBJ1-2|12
CASSRAAYGYTF
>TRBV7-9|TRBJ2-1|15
CASSLFLAAVDEQFF
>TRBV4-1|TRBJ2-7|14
CASSQLKLEYEQYF
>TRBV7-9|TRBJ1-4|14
CASSPSWWGPALFF
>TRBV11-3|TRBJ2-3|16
CASSLARGGPTDTQYF
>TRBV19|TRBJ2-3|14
CASTSGQGTDTQYF
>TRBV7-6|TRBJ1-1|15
CASSLTEAWATEAFF
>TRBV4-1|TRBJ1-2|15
CASSQEGRNNYGYTF
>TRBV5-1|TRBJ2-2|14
CASSLAAGAGELFF
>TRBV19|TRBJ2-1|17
CASSINTLEVGNNEQFF
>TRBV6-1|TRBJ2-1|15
CASSEVASTYNEQFF
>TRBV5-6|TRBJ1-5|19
CASSLFRDRGGLDNQPQHF
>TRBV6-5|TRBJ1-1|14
CASSESAYRAEAFF
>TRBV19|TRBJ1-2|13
CASTEGQAFGYTF
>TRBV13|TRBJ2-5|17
CASSFRGYLPFQETQYF
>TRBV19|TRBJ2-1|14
CASRLRGPYNEQFF
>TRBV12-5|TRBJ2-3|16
CASGFSSGGYTDTQYF
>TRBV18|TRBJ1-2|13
CASSPDSTYGYTF
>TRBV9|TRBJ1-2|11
CASSVDYGYTF
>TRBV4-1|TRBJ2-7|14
CASRGVGQGGEQYF
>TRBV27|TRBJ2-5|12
CASSNTQETQYF
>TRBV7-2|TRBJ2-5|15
CASSLGGGQAETQYF
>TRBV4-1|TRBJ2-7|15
CASSHQAGGVLRQYF
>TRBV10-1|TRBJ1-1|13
CASSDLTVSEAFF
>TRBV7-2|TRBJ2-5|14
CASSFLSGQETQYF
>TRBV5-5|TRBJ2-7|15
CASSSEETRLDEQYF
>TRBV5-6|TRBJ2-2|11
CASSLLGELFF
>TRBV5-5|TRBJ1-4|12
CASSFDAIELFF
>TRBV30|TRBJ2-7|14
CAWTLAGGPDEQYF
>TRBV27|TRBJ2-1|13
CASSLGYYNEQFF
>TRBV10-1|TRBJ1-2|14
CASSEGQANYGYTF